One TCR beta chain is described in this entry. Authors' data handling: By means of reference gene primer amplification, nucleated cell counts were estimated. Generated by immunoSEQ multiplex PCR, the TCRdb table keeps only in-frame clones and is missing some. That table supplies the V and J calls and clone size; D and trimming were determined from the DNA. The data hold about 91,000 clones, with roughly 79% observed a single time. This record belongs to a study of blood T cell repertoires in COVID-19. The CDR3 extends over 14 amino acids. Looked up from germline, CDR1 is ENHRY and CDR2 is SYGVKD. V was pared by 4 bases and J by 7 bases, with 2 bases of the junction left unmatched.

V is TRBV10-3 and J is TRBJ2-1, with 12 bases fitting TRBD1. The material sequenced was peripheral blood. The receptor's source is a woman of 80 years or more with acute or convalescent COVID-19. CDR3 residues: CAISGGQGANEQFF. The CDR3 coding sequence is TGTGCCATCAGTGGGGGACAGGGGGCGAATGAGCAGTTCTTC.